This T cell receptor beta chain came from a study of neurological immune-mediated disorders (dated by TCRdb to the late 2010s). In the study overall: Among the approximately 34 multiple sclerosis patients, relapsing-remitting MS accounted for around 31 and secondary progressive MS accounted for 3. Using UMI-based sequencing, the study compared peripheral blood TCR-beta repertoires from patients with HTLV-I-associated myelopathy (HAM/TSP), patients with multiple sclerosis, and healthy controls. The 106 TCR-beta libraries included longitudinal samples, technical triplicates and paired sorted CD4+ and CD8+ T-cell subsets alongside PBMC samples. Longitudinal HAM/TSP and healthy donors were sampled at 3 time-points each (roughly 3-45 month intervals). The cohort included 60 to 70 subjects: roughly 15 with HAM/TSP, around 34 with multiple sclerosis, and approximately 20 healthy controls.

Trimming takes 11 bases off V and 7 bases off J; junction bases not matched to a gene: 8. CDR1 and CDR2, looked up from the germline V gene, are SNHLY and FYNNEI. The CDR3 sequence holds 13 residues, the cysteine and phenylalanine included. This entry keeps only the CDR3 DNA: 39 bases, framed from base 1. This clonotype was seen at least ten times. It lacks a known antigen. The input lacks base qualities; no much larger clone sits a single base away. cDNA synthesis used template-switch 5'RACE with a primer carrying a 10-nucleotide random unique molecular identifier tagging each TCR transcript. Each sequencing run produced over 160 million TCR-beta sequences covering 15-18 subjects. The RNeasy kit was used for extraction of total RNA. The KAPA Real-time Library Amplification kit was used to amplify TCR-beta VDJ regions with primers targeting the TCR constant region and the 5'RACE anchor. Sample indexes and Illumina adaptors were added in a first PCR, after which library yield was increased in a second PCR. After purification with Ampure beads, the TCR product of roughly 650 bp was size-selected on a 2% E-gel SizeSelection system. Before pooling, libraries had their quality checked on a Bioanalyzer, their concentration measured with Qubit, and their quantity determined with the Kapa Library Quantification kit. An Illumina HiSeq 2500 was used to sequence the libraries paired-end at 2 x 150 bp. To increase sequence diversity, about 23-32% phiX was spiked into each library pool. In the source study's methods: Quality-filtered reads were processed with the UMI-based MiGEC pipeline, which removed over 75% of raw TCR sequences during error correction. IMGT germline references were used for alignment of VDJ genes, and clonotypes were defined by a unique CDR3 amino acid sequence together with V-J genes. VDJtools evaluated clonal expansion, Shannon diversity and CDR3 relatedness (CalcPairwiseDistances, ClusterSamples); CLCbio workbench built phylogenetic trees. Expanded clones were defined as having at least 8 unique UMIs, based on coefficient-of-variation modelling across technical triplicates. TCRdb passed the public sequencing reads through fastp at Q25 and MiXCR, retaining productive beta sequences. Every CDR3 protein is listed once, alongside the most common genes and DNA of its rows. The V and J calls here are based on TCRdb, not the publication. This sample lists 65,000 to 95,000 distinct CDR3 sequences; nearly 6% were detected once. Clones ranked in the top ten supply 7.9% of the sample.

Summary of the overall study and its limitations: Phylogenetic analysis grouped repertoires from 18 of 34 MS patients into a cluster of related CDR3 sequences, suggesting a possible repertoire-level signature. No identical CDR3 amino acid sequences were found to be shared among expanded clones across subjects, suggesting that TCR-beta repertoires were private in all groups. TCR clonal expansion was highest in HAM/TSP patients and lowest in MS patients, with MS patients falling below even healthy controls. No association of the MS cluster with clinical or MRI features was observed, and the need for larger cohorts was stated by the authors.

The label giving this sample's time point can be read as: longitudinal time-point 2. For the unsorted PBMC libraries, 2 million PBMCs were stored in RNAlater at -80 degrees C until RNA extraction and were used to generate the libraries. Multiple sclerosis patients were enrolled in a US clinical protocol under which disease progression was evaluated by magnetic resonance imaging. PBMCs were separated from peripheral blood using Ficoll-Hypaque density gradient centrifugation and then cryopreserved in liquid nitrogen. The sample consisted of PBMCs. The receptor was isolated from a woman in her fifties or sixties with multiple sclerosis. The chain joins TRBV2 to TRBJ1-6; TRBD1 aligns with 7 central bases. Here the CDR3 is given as CAGADRQNSPLHF. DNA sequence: TGTGCCGGGGCGGACAGGCAGAATTCACCCCTCCACTTT. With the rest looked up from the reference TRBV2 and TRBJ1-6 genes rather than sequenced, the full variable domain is EPEVTQTPSHQVTQMGQEVILRCVPISNHLYFYWYRQILGQKVEFLVSFYNNEISEKSEIFDDQFSVERPDGSNFTLKIRSTKLEDSAMYFCAGADRQNSPLHFGNGTRLTVT.